This section outlines one TCR beta chain sequence together with its context. The sample originates from a study of blood T cell repertoires in COVID-19. Study-level information: The United States, Italy and Spain supplied acute and convalescent COVID-19 samples. The cDNA or gDNA used as material had been derived from T cells, B-cell-depleted T cells, or PBMCs.

The V end was cut by 7 bases, the J end by 4 bases, with 10 bases between. Germline assignment: CDR1 MNHEY and CDR2 SVGAGI. The CDR3 is 12 residues long. In the authors' methods: Estimated nucleated cell counts came from reference gene primer amplification. Generated by immunoSEQ multiplex PCR, the TCRdb table keeps only in-frame clones and is missing some. That table gives V, J and clone size, and the DNA gave D and trimming. In the table there are roughly 39,000 clones, roughly 78% of which are singletons. This receptor was obtained from a man between 70 and 80 years old with acute or convalescent COVID-19. The chain employs TRBV6-5 and TRBJ1-2; TRBD1 is a possible D gene (6 bases). Sequencing was done on a sample of peripheral blood. CDR3 in amino acids: CASTGQSYGYTF. CDR3 DNA: TGTGCCAGCACCGGACAGTCCTATGGCTACACCTTC.